Presented here are 20 T cell receptor beta chains from one specimen sequenced in a study of shared clonotypes between healthy human individuals. TCRdb keeps only in-frame clones here, not all; method: immunoSEQ multiplex PCR. The table has about 2.4 million clones, just over 90% seen once. The specimen was naive CD4+ T cells sorted from blood. The subset denotes: CD45RA+ positively selected. Receptors were obtained from a man aged 18-30 years in good health.

With respect to this clone: Within the sample, other DNA sequences also encode this same CDR3. J is TRBJ2-3 and V is TRBV6-5; D is unresolved. CDR1 and CDR2 (germline): MNHEY, SVGAGI. This CDR3 is built from 15 residues. Trimming cost V 0 bases and J 1 base, with 8 bases left between them. In DNA, the CDR3 is TGTGCCAGCAGTTACTCTGGGCAGGGCACAGATACGCAGTATTTT. This sequence encodes CASSYSGQGTDTQYF.

This rearrangement joins TRBV18 to TRBJ2-7; perhaps TRBD2 as D (5 bases). Trimming shortened V by 5 bases and J by 3 bases, and 11 bases separated the two germline ends. In germline, CDR1 is KGHSH, CDR2 LQKENI. The CDR3 length is 13 residues. CDR3 amino acids: CASSFDRDYEQYF. In nucleotides, the CDR3 is TGTGCCAGCTCATTCGACCGGGACTACGAGCAGTACTTC.

For the CDR3, the DNA is TGTGCCAGCAGCGCCTTAGCGGGGCCCACAGATACGCAGTATTTT. This encodes CASSALAGPTDTQYF. The chain combines TRBV9 with TRBJ2-3; 8 bases line up with TRBD2. The CDR3 covers 15 residues. V shed 3 bases and J 2 bases; nucleotides not matched to a gene: 5. Per the germline V gene, CDR1 is SGDLS and CDR2 is YYNGEE.

The chain couples TRBV30 to TRBJ1-2; D gene uncertain. Germline V gene lookup returns CDR1 GTSNPN and CDR2 SVGIG (reference sequence). V was clipped by 1 base and J by 4 bases, with 13 bases between them. This CDR3 spans 14 amino acids. DNA of the CDR3: TGTGCCTGGAGTGAGGGTCTTCGTGGCTATGGCTACACCTTC. It codes for CAWSEGLRGYGYTF.

The chain uses TRBV11-2 and TRBJ2-7, with 14 bases aligning to TRBD2. In germline, CDR1 is SGHAT, CDR2 FQNNGV. The CDR3 loop spans 16 amino acids. Trimming removed 7 bases from V and 2 bases from J; junction bases left unmatched: 7. The CDR3 DNA reads TGTGCCAGCACCCCGACTAGCGGGAGGGGGCCCTACGAGCAGTACTTC. Its protein product is CASTPTSGRGPYEQYF. Together with reference TRBV11-2 and TRBJ2-7, the CDR3 gives the full variable domain: EAGVAQSPRYKIIEKRQSVAFWCNPISGHATLYWYQQILGQGPKLLIQFQNNGVVDDSQLPKDRFSAERLKGVDSTLKIQPAKLEDSAVYLCASTPTSGRGPYEQYFGPGTRLTVT.

V and J are TRBV6-6 and TRBJ1-2; TRBD1 agrees at 7 bases. V lost 0 bases to trimming and J lost 0 bases; unmatched junction nucleotides: 4. The CDR3 extends over 16 amino acids. CDR1 and CDR2 from the germline V gene are MNHNY and SVGAGI (reference sequence). In nucleotides, the CDR3 is TGTGCCAGCAGTTACTCGAAGGGGGCGTCTAACTATGGCTACACCTTC. Translating it yields CASSYSKGASNYGYTF.

This chain links TRBV5-1 with TRBJ2-7; 7 nucleotides match TRBD1. The V gene's germline CDR1 is SGHRS and CDR2 YFSETQ. Losses at the gene ends were 3 bases for V and 2 bases for J; bases not matched to a gene: 8. This CDR3 region has 15 residues. The CDR3 bases are TGCGCCAGCAGCTCAACCGGGACAGCTACCTACGAGCAGTACTTC. Its protein is CASSSTGTATYEQYF.

The chain employs TRBV5-1 and TRBJ2-3; D gene ambiguous. The ends were cut back, 4 bases at V and 6 bases at J, with 12 bases in the middle. Germline CDR1 reads SGHRS; CDR2 reads YFSETQ. This CDR3 is built from 13 residues. CDR3 DNA sequence: TGCGCCAGCAGCCCCGAAGTTGGGGATACGCAGTATTTT. This codes for CASSPEVGDTQYF. The full variable domain, rest sourced from reference TRBV5-1 and TRBJ2-3, is KAGVTQTPRYLIKTRGQQVTLSCSPISGHRSVSWYQQTPGQGLQFLFEYFSETQRNKGNFPGRFSGRQFSNSRSEMNVSTLELGDSALYLCASSPEVGDTQYFGPGTRLTVL.

This rearrangement joins TRBV18 to TRBJ2-7, with TRBD2 as a possible D gene (5 bases). The CDR3 totals 13 residues. V was pared by 3 bases and J by 5 bases, with 11 bases between. The germline gives CDR1 KGHSH, CDR2 LQKENI. The CDR3 region is CASSPIAGDEQYF. For the CDR3, the DNA is TGTGCCAGCTCACCGATTGCGGGTGACGAGCAGTACTTC.

The V gene is TRBV27, the J gene TRBJ2-7, with D perhaps TRBD1 (5 bases). This CDR3 region has 15 residues. CDR1 is MNHEY, CDR2 SMNVEV, per germline (reference sequence). V was trimmed by 5 bases and J by 0 bases, leaving 14 bases between them. CDR3: CASSPIDRSSYEQYF. In DNA, the CDR3 is TGTGCCAGCAGTCCGATCGACAGAAGCTCCTACGAGCAGTACTTC.

This chain joins TRBV6-1 and TRBJ2-2; weak D call: TRBD2 (6 bases). The CDR3 loop spans 14 amino acids. Germline CDR1 reads MNHNS; CDR2 reads SASEGT. V shed 4 bases and J shed 6 bases, with 12 bases lying between them. In DNA form, the CDR3 reads TGTGCCAGCAGTGCCGGGACTTCCGCCGGGGAGCTGTTTTTT. This gives the protein CASSAGTSAGELFF.

The sample holds one count of this clone. Other nucleotide sequences in the sample specify the same CDR3. The V gene is TRBV11-2, the J gene TRBJ2-3; weak D call: TRBD1 (5 bases). V was pared by 0 bases and J by 2 bases, with 9 bases between. There are 15 residues in the CDR3. Per the germline V gene, CDR1 is SGHAT and CDR2 is FQNNGV. The CDR3 sequence: CASSLEGLDTDTQYF. CDR3 sequence (DNA): TGTGCCAGCAGCTTAGAGGGGCTAGACACAGATACGCAGTATTTT.

The chain joins TRBV5-4 to TRBJ2-1, with 13 bases identical to TRBD2. V lost 4 bases and J lost 0; bases outside the gene matches: 7. The CDR3 is 18 amino acids. CDR1 and CDR2 from the germline V gene are SGHNT and YYREEE (reference sequence). The DNA for the CDR3 is TGTGCCAGCAGCGCGACTAGCGGGGGGCCCAGCTCCTACAATGAGCAGTTCTTC. Residues: CASSATSGGPSSYNEQFF.

The V call is TRBV18, the J call TRBJ2-7; D not certain. CDR1 and CDR2 from the germline V gene are KGHSH and LQKENI. Deletions cut 6 bases from V and 6 bases from J, with 15 bases between. This CDR3 is built from 13 residues. In nucleotides, the CDR3 is TGTGCCAGCTCCCCAAACCTGGACCGCGAGCAGTACTTC. Encoded protein: CASSPNLDREQYF. Full variable domain (outside the CDR3, taken from reference TRBV18 and TRBJ2-7): NAGVMQNPRHLVRRRGQEARLRCSPMKGHSHVYWYRQLPEEGLKFMVYLQKENIIDESGMPKERFSAEFPKEGPSILRIQQVVRGDSAAYFCASSPNLDREQYFGPGTRLTVT.

The rearrangement uses TRBV9 and TRBJ2-3; 7 nucleotides align to TRBD1. The CDR3 totals 15 residues. Germline-derived CDR1 and CDR2 are SGDLS and YYNGEE. Germline trimming cut 3 bases from V and 1 base from J; bases unmatched to any gene: 5. The DNA for the CDR3 is TGTGCCAGCAGCGAGACAGGGTGGGGCACAGATACGCAGTATTTT. Encoded protein: CASSETGWGTDTQYF. Combining the CDR3 with reference TRBV9 and TRBJ2-3 gives the whole variable domain DSGVTQTPKHLITATGQRVTLRCSPRSGDLSVYWYQQSLDQGLQFLIQYYNGEERAKGNILERFSAQQFPDLHSELNLSSLELGDSALYFCASSETGWGTDTQYFGPGTRLTVL.

The J gene is TRBJ1-1, the V gene TRBV6-6; 9 bases align to TRBD1. The CDR3 has 16 residues. Germline V CDR1 and CDR2: MNHNY, SVGAGI (reference sequence). J lost 2 bases, V lost 2 bases, and 6 bases had no gene match. The DNA for the CDR3 is TGTGCCAGCAGTTACGATAGGGGACAGGGAAACACTGAAGCTTTCTTT. This gives the protein CASSYDRGQGNTEAFF.

The gene calls are TRBV23-1 and TRBJ1-5; no firm D call. TRBV23-1 is marked as an open reading frame, function uncertain. CDR3 length: 16 residues. V was cut by 5 bases and J by 0 bases, with 14 bases left in between. CDR3 region: CASSSSVAYSNQPQHF. CDR3 sequence (DNA): TGCGCCAGCAGTTCCTCGGTGGCTTATAGCAATCAGCCCCAGCATTTT.

The chain joins TRBV7-8 to TRBJ1-5, with TRBD1 as a possible D gene (6 bases). Germline V gene sequence: CDR1 SGHVS, CDR2 FQNEAQ. V was pared by 5 bases and J by 1 base, with 24 bases between. The CDR3 sequence is 19 residues long. CDR3 in DNA: TGTGCCAGCAGCCCCAGGGGTAAGGACAGAGGTAGAAGCAATCAGCCCCAGCATTTT. Its protein product is CASSPRGKDRGRSNQPQHF.

This clone was observed once. The chain is built from TRBV2 and TRBJ2-3; 7 bases line up with TRBD2. Germline-derived CDR1 and CDR2 are SNHLY and FYNNEI. V lost 7 bases and J lost 2; bases outside the gene matches: 6. The CDR3 has 14 amino acids. Written as DNA, the CDR3 is TGTGCCAGCACCCTAGCGGTATACACAGATACGCAGTATTTT. It is translated as CASTLAVYTDTQYF.

This clone appeared a single time. This specimen includes other DNA sequences encoding the same CDR3. The chain employs TRBV18 and TRBJ1-2, with unresolved D. This CDR3 region has 13 residues. Trimming left V 2 bases short and J 5 bases short, with 9 bases between. Germline CDR1 KGHSH, CDR2 LQKENI. CDR3 sequence reads: CASSPSANYGYTF. The CDR3 DNA follows: TGTGCCAGCTCACCATCGGCCAATTATGGCTACACCTTC.